The TCR beta chain described here comes from a study of blood T cell repertoires in COVID-19. Whole-study context: Sites in the United States, Italy and Spain provided acute and convalescent COVID-19 samples.

This CDR3 region has 18 residues. The ends were cut back, 5 bases at V and 2 bases at J, with 24 bases in the middle. CDR1 is GTSNPN and CDR2 is SVGIG in the germline V gene (reference sequence). Sequencing used immunoSEQ multiplex PCR; TCRdb keeps in-frame clones, though not all of them. The sample records around 20,000 clones, 86% being singletons. The chain joins TRBV30 to TRBJ2-2; TRBD1 is a possible D gene (5 bases). The receptor's source is a human donor in a cohort sampled during active COVID-19. The sample taken for sequencing was peripheral blood. CDR3 coding DNA: TGTGCCTGGGGGGCCGGGTCATTAAGGCTCATTAACACCGGGGAGCTGTTTTTT. As protein: CAWGAGSLRLINTGELFF.